This TCR beta chain was recorded in a study of blood T cell repertoires in COVID-19. Study-level information: Italy, Spain and the United States were the sources of the convalescent and acute COVID-19 samples. PBMCs, B-cell-depleted T cells, or T cells were the source of the cDNA or gDNA that made up the material.

Original methodology: Reference gene primer amplification yielded estimated nucleated cell counts. Produced via immunoSEQ multiplex PCR; TCRdb's table is partial and in-frame only. That table supplies the V and J calls and clone size; D and trimming were determined from the DNA. This table has 150,000 to 200,000 clones, under 90% appearing once. Germline CDR1 reads SQVTM; CDR2 reads ANQGSEA. V shed 5 bases and J 4 bases; nucleotides not matched to a gene: 2. The CDR3 length is 12 residues. The sequenced sample consisted of peripheral blood. The rearrangement uses TRBV29-1 and TRBJ2-3; 8 bases match TRBD1. The TCR sequence derives from a woman aged 80 or over with acute or convalescent COVID-19. The chain's CDR3 is CSVRTGPDTQYF. The CDR3 bases are TGCAGCGTTCGGACAGGGCCAGATACGCAGTATTTT.